The 31 T cell receptor beta chains reported below all come from one sample, sequenced in a study of memory CD8 T cells in hepatitis C reinfection. Stated time point: pre-reinfection, 55 to 20 weeks before reinfection detection. Sorted cells were sequenced directly ex vivo without any in vitro expansion. Profiling relied on immunoSEQ multiplex PCR, and the TCRdb table lists in-frame clones only, not all of them. The data show tens of thousands of clones, approximately 89% seen once. Sequencing used naive CD8+ T cells sorted from blood. Receptors were obtained from a man aged 18 to 29 with hepatitis C virus infection.

This clone was seen once. CDR3 region: CAIRGDRGVYTGELFF. CDR3 DNA sequence: TGTGCCATCAGGGGCGACAGGGGCGTATACACCGGGGAGCTGTTTTTT. The chain is built from TRBV10-3 and TRBJ2-2; TRBD1 matches 8 bases. The germline gives CDR1 ENHRY, CDR2 SYGVKD. V gave up 6 bases and J gave up 3 bases; unmatched junction bases: 9. The CDR3 totals 16 residues.

On this clone itself: One end of the junction is discordant with germline, which a read error may explain. The sample carries other DNA sequences with the same CDR3. The gene calls are TRBV5-1 and TRBJ2-2; TRBD1 is a possible D gene (6 bases). CDR3 length: 17 residues. CDR1 is SGHRS and CDR2 is YFSETQ in the germline V gene. The CDR3, as DNA: TGCGCCAGCAGCTTGGTGGCAGGGGTCGCGAACACCGGAGAGCTGTTTTTT. It specifies CASSLVAGVANTGELFF.

The genes are TRBV7-9 and TRBJ2-2, with D perhaps matching TRBD2 (6 bases). V lost 0 bases and J 5 bases, leaving 13 bases between the germline ends. Looked up from germline, CDR1 is SEHNR and CDR2 is FQNEAQ (reference sequence). The CDR3 covers 16 residues. The CDR3 is CASSLAGRLATGELFF. CDR3 DNA sequence: TGTGCCAGCAGCTTAGCAGGGAGGCTAGCGACCGGGGAGCTGTTTTTT.

The chain recombines TRBV18 with TRBJ2-5; perhaps TRBD1 as D (6 bases). Trimming stripped 3 bases from V and 7 bases from J, with 18 bases between. Germline CDR1 is KGHSH and CDR2 is LQKENI. This CDR3 is built from 15 residues. The CDR3 loop reads CASSPNRGQRGTQYF. The CDR3 DNA reads TGTGCCAGCTCACCGAACCGGGGACAACGAGGGACCCAGTACTTC.

The genes are TRBV19 and TRBJ1-1; no clear D. The V gene lost 1 base and the J gene lost 7 bases, with 7 bases spanning the gap. The CDR3 covers 12 residues. The V gene's germline CDR1 is LNHDA and CDR2 SQIVND (reference sequence). CDR3 sequence (DNA): TGTGCCAGTAGTATAGGTGCCGGTGAAGCTTTCTTT. Encoded protein: CASSIGAGEAFF.

This clone was seen just once. The rearrangement uses TRBV27 and TRBJ1-5; TRBD1 matches at 9 bases. Germline CDR1 is MNHEY and CDR2 is SMNVEV (reference sequence). The V gene end was trimmed by 3 bases and the J gene end by 2 bases; junction bases not matched to a gene: 8. This CDR3 region has 17 residues. The CDR3 loop reads CASSFTTGGVGNQPQHF. The DNA for the CDR3 is TGTGCCAGCAGTTTCACGACAGGGGGAGTAGGCAATCAGCCCCAGCATTTT.

V is TRBV23-1 and J is TRBJ1-6; D perhaps matches TRBD1 (6 bases). TRBV23-1 is assigned to the ORF class and has an uncertain function. Trimming took off 3 bases at V and 5 bases at J, with 11 bases between the two ends. This CDR3 is 15 amino acids long. CDR3: CASSQWTADNSPLHF. As DNA, the CDR3 is TGCGCCAGCAGTCAGTGGACAGCAGATAATTCACCCCTCCACTTT.

This chain links TRBV14 with TRBJ1-2; TRBD1 matches at 9 bases. CDR1 and CDR2 (germline): SGHDN, FVKESK. J lost 3 bases, V lost 1 base, and 6 bases had no gene match. The CDR3 loop spans 16 amino acids. The CDR3 DNA is TGTGCCAGCAGCCAAGTCCGGGACAGGGCGGACTATGGCTACACCTTC. This translates into CASSQVRDRADYGYTF.

J is TRBJ1-5 and V is TRBV2; 8 bases map to TRBD1. Per the germline V gene, CDR1 is SNHLY and CDR2 is FYNNEI. CDR3 length equals 15 residues. The V segment lost 1 base and the J segment 7 bases; nucleotides outside the gene matches: 6. In DNA, the CDR3 is TGTGCCAGCAGTGAAGTCAGGACAGGGAACCAGCCCCAGCATTTT. Amino acids: CASSEVRTGNQPQHF.

The chain is built from TRBV5-1 and TRBJ1-1; D gene uncertain. Germline V gene data show CDR1 as SGHRS and CDR2 as YFSETQ. This CDR3 contains 13 residues. V was shortened by 7 bases and J by 3 bases, with 13 bases between the two germline ends. CDR3 DNA: TGCGCCAGCCGTGAGCGCCTTGACACTGAAGCTTTCTTT. It specifies CASRERLDTEAFF.

The chain employs TRBV11-2 and TRBJ2-1; TRBD2 aligns across 10 bases. The V and J ends lost 3 bases and 5 bases, in that order; junction bases with no gene match: 4. Per the germline V gene, CDR1 is SGHAT and CDR2 is FQNNGV. The CDR3 loop spans 15 amino acids. The CDR3 loop is CASSFWTSGNNEQFF. CDR3 DNA: TGTGCCAGCAGCTTCTGGACTAGCGGAAACAATGAGCAGTTCTTC. The full variable domain, completed using reference TRBV11-2 and TRBJ2-1, is EAGVAQSPRYKIIEKRQSVAFWCNPISGHATLYWYQQILGQGPKLLIQFQNNGVVDDSQLPKDRFSAERLKGVDSTLKIQPAKLEDSAVYLCASSFWTSGNNEQFFGPGTRLTVL.

In DNA form, the CDR3 reads TGTGCCAGCAGTTACTCGATAACAGGTTTGAATGGCTACACCTTC. It specifies CASSYSITGLNGYTF. The V gene is TRBV6-5, the J gene TRBJ1-2; tentative D call: TRBD1 (5 bases). CDR1 and CDR2 from the germline V gene are MNHEY and SVGAGI. This CDR3 spans 15 amino acids. V lost 0 bases to trimming and J lost 6 bases, with 14 bases between them.

The gene calls are TRBV28 and TRBJ1-1; 12 nucleotides match TRBD1. This CDR3 has 16 amino acids. After removal of 3 bases from V and 4 bases from J, the junction contained 6 bases not matched to a gene. CDR1 and CDR2 (germline): MDHEN, SYDVKM. CDR3 protein: CASSLGQGARGTEAFF. Written as DNA, the CDR3 is TGTGCCAGCAGTTTGGGACAGGGGGCGCGAGGCACTGAAGCTTTCTTT. The variable domain in full, with the rest retrieved from reference TRBV28 and TRBJ1-1, is DVKVTQSSRYLVKRTGEKVFLECVQDMDHENMFWYRQDPGLGLRLIYFSYDVKMKEKGDIPEGYSVSREKKERFSLILESASTNQTSMYLCASSLGQGARGTEAFFGQGTRLTVV.

The chain employs TRBV19 and TRBJ2-2; 11 nucleotides line up with TRBD1. CDR1 and CDR2 from the germline V gene are LNHDA and SQIVND (reference sequence). V shed 5 bases, J shed 7 bases, and the junction held 3 bases outside the gene matches. This CDR3 spans 14 amino acids. CDR3 loop: CASSPDRGHGELFF. CDR3 DNA: TGTGCCAGTAGTCCGGACAGGGGGCACGGGGAGCTGTTTTTT.

The chain recombines TRBV28 with TRBJ1-2, with TRBD1 matching 11 bases. Germline CDR1 reads MDHEN; CDR2 reads SYDVKM. V gave up 5 bases and J gave up 5 bases; unmatched junction bases: 10. This CDR3 has 16 amino acids. The CDR3, as DNA: TGTGCCAGCAGTCCACTGGGACAGGGGGTTGGATATGGCTACACCTTC. Amino acids: CASSPLGQGVGYGYTF.

The rearrangement links TRBV6-5 to TRBJ1-1; 7 bases align to TRBD1. The CDR3 has 15 residues. Germline loops: CDR1 MNHEY, CDR2 SVGAGI. Trimming at V came to 5 bases and at J to 4 bases, leaving 10 bases not matched to a gene. CDR3 residues: CASSTRQGKGTEAFF. CDR3 bases: TGTGCCAGCAGTACCCGACAGGGCAAGGGCACTGAAGCTTTCTTT.

The V and J genes are TRBV9 and TRBJ1-1; perhaps TRBD1 as D (5 bases). V lost 2 bases, J lost 7 bases, and 12 bases lay in between. This CDR3 comprises 13 residues. The V gene's germline CDR1 is SGDLS and CDR2 YYNGEE. The CDR3 is CASSVTGGDEAFF. DNA of the CDR3: TGTGCCAGCAGCGTCACGGGGGGGGATGAAGCTTTCTTT. Complete variable domain (other parts from reference TRBV9 and TRBJ1-1): DSGVTQTPKHLITATGQRVTLRCSPRSGDLSVYWYQQSLDQGLQFLIQYYNGEERAKGNILERFSAQQFPDLHSELNLSSLELGDSALYFCASSVTGGDEAFFGQGTRLTVV.

This clone was seen just once. The rearrangement joins TRBV6-5 to TRBJ2-2; D is ambiguous. CDR1 and CDR2 (germline): MNHEY, SVGAGI. This CDR3 comprises 15 residues. Trimming removed 0 bases at V and 5 bases at J, with 10 bases between. CDR3 in amino acids: CASSYSTSGTGELFF. For the CDR3, the DNA is TGTGCCAGCAGTTACTCGACTTCCGGGACCGGGGAGCTGTTTTTT.

The V call is TRBV29-1, the J call TRBJ2-5, with TRBD2 matching over 8 bases. The germline V gene has CDR1 SQVTM and CDR2 ANQGSEA. The CDR3 totals 13 residues. CDR3 bases: TGCTTTGCTGGACTAGCAGACCAAGAGACCCAGTACTTC. Translation: CFAGLADQETQYF.

For the CDR3, the DNA is TGTGCCAGCAGTTTAGAGGGGGAGACATTCTCTGGAAACACCATATATTTT. Translating gives CASSLEGETFSGNTIYF. The rearrangement joins TRBV28 to TRBJ1-3, with TRBD1 as a possible D gene (6 bases). The CDR3 spans 17 residues. CDR1 MDHEN and CDR2 SYDVKM come from the germline V gene. Between the trimmed V and J ends, which lost 2 bases and 0 bases, there was a span of 14 bases.

The V and J genes are TRBV5-6 and TRBJ1-6; D remains unclear. Between the trimmed V and J ends, which lost 0 bases and 5 bases, there was a span of 12 bases. The CDR3 loop spans 16 amino acids. CDR1 and CDR2 (germline): SGHDT, YYEEEE. As DNA, the CDR3 is TGTGCCAGCAGCTTGGGGCGGAAACTAAATAATTCACCCCTCCACTTT. Residues: CASSLGRKLNNSPLHF.

CDR3: CASSAGIYEQYV. Here the CDR3 DNA reads TGCGCCAGCAGTGCCGGGATCTACGAGCAGTACGTC. The chain joins TRBV10-2 to TRBJ2-7, with D tentatively TRBD2 (5 bases). The germline V gene has CDR1 WSHSY and CDR2 SAAADI. Trimming stripped 4 bases from V and 3 bases from J, with 7 bases between. The CDR3 contains 12 residues.

The genes are TRBV6-5 and TRBJ2-3; 7 nucleotides align to TRBD2. From germline, CDR1 is MNHEY and CDR2 SVGAGI. With 1 base clipped from V and 1 base from J, the junction kept 2 bases outside the gene matches. CDR3 length: 15 residues. The CDR3 DNA reads TGTGCCAGCAGTTACTTGGCGGGGGGCACAGATACGCAGTATTTT. This gives the protein CASSYLAGGTDTQYF.

As to this clone: The sample holds other DNA sequences that translate to the same CDR3. This chain connects TRBV11-2 to TRBJ2-1, with D unresolved. Trimming removed 2 bases from V and 4 bases from J, with 3 bases in between. Germline CDR1 is SGHAT and CDR2 is FQNNGV. CDR3 length: 12 amino acids. Here the CDR3 reads CASSLYYNEQFF. The CDR3 region has the DNA TGTGCCAGCAGCTTATATTACAATGAGCAGTTCTTC.

This chain links TRBV5-1 with TRBJ2-3; 8 nucleotides agree with TRBD2. Germline V gives CDR1 SGHRS, CDR2 YFSETQ. This CDR3 is 14 amino acids long. V dropped 4 bases and J dropped 6; count of bases not matched to a gene: 7. The CDR3: CASSIGTSPDTQYF. The CDR3 DNA reads as TGCGCCAGCAGCATTGGGACTAGTCCTGATACGCAGTATTTT.

V gene TRBV2 combines with J gene TRBJ2-7, with 7 nucleotides matching TRBD2. The trim removed 6 bases at V and 1 base at J, leaving 6 bases unmatched. Germline CDR1 SNHLY, CDR2 FYNNEI. This CDR3 comprises 14 residues. CDR3 sequence (DNA): TGTGCCAGCAGGACCCTGGGGGGGTCCTACGAGCAGTACTTC. Its translation: CASRTLGGSYEQYF.

The gene calls are TRBV19 and TRBJ2-5; 12 nucleotides align to TRBD2. The length of the CDR3 is 15 residues. Germline trimming cut 4 bases from V and 2 bases from J; bases unmatched to any gene: 2. Germline V gene sequence: CDR1 LNHDA, CDR2 SQIVND (reference sequence). The CDR3 region is CASSTTSGGQETQYF. The CDR3, as DNA: TGTGCCAGTAGTACGACTAGCGGGGGACAAGAGACCCAGTACTTC.

The chain links TRBV2 to TRBJ2-7; 12 positions match TRBD2. Germline assignment: CDR1 SNHLY and CDR2 FYNNEI. V lost 2 bases to trimming and J lost 2 bases; unmatched junction nucleotides: 4. The CDR3 has 16 amino acids. The CDR3 here is CASSESRLAGAYEQYF. The CDR3 coding sequence is TGTGCCAGCAGTGAATCCCGACTAGCGGGAGCCTACGAGCAGTACTTC.

In this sample, this clone turned up a few times. The chain uses TRBV23-1 and TRBJ2-7; 8 nucleotides align to TRBD1. TRBV23-1 is recorded as an ORF, its role being uncertain. V lost 0 bases and J lost 9; bases outside the gene matches: 10. This CDR3 region has 15 residues. Written as DNA, the CDR3 is TGCGCCAGCAGTCAATCTGACCCGGACAGGGTCGGGCAGTACGTC. As protein: CASSQSDPDRVGQYV.

The rearrangement uses TRBV2 and TRBJ2-7; 7 bases fit TRBD1. V was clipped by 1 base and J by 0 bases; unmatched bases: 9. The CDR3 consists of 17 residues. Per the germline V gene, CDR1 is SNHLY and CDR2 is FYNNEI. CDR3 in DNA: TGTGCCAGCAGTGAAGAGATAACAGGGGTCGGCTCCTACGAGCAGTACTTC. Amino acid sequence: CASSEEITGVGSYEQYF.

The rearrangement links TRBV2 to TRBJ2-1; tentatively, D is TRBD2 (5 bases). The CDR3 length is 13 residues. With 8 bases removed from V and 9 bases from J, the gap between germline ends came to 17 bases. Germline CDR1 is SNHLY and CDR2 is FYNNEI. Here the CDR3 DNA reads TGTGCCAGCTCGCCGAGGGTTCGGGGTGAGCAGTTCTTC. Amino acid sequence: CASSPRVRGEQFF.